The present TCR beta chain was sequenced within a study of T cell repertoires in cytomegalovirus infection. Study conclusions and caveats: Pooled public TCR beta family frequency picked out CMV carriers with the relevant HLA. Dominating the ex vivo response were HLA-C-restricted CMV-specific TCR beta clonotypes.

A note on this clonotype: Its antigen remains unidentified.

TCRdb called the reads again in MiXCR, with one record for every CDR3 protein. The sample includes about 600,000 distinct CDR3 sequences, approximately 25% of them seen just once. The germline V and J ends were trimmed by 7 bases and 5 bases, with 15 bases remaining between them. Germline V gene data show CDR1 as MNHNY and CDR2 as SVGAGI (reference sequence). The CDR3 extends over 14 amino acids. The chain has TRBV6-6 and TRBJ2-1; D remains ambiguous. Specimen: CD8+ T cells from PBMCs. The source of this sequence is a human donor in good health (CMV status not recorded). Some clones in this sample may be carry-over from other donors' samples. The CDR3 DNA reads as TGTGCCAGCATCAAGGTGGAAGGTCACAATGAGCAGTTCTTC. Translation: CASIKVEGHNEQFF.